This entry features one T cell receptor beta chain sequence. Its cognate antigen is unknown. These data originate in a study of cytomegalovirus exposure and HLA in healthy donors. Whole-study results and caveats: Across donors, sequencing depth was assumed by presence/absence analyses to be roughly uniform. The availability of immune exposure information extended only to CMV serostatus. TCR beta chains numbering about 160 were designated cytomegalovirus-associated. Per a prior analysis, the majority of TCR beta V segments were productive roughly 90% or roughly 30% of the time.

Germline CDR1 is SQVTM and CDR2 is ANQGSEA. CDR3 length equals 17 residues. V was clipped by 2 bases and J by 6 bases; unmatched bases: 13. The PCR ran on 60 Vbeta and 13 Jbeta primers. Assay: immunoSEQ multiplex PCR; the TCRdb copy retains only in-frame clones and omits some. The table has tens of thousands of clones, approximately 81% seen once. This clonotype was sampled from a girl aged 2 to 10 in good health and CMV-seropositive. The source material was PBMCs. The chain links TRBV29-1 to TRBJ2-1; 10 bases are shared with TRBD1. CDR3 residues: CSVESDYGGQGSNEQFF. The CDR3 nucleotides read TGCAGCGTTGAAAGCGATTACGGGGGACAGGGGTCCAATGAGCAGTTCTTC.